This T cell receptor beta chain stems from a study of blood T cell repertoires in COVID-19. Study information: COVID-19 samples from acute and convalescent phases originated in the United States, Italy and Spain.

Per the original methods: Amplification with reference gene primers provided the estimates of nucleated cell counts. The protocol was immunoSEQ multiplex PCR, while the TCRdb copy is restricted to in-frame clones and leaves out a portion. The V and J calls and the clone size are those of that table, but D and trimming were determined from the DNA. This table has around 150,000 clones, 75% to 90% appearing once. The germline V and J ends were trimmed by 3 bases and 7 bases, with 16 bases remaining between them. Germline CDR1 reads KGHSH; CDR2 reads LQKENI. The CDR3 has 16 amino acids. This rearrangement joins TRBV18 to TRBJ1-6; weak D call: TRBD1 (5 bases). The sample comprised peripheral blood. This sequence originates from a man aged 70 or older with acute or convalescent COVID-19. The chain's CDR3 is CASSPSGTGQNSPLHF. The CDR3 DNA follows: TGTGCCAGCTCACCTTCCGGTACAGGTCAGAATTCACCCCTCCACTTT. Variable domain in full (rest from reference TRBV18 and TRBJ1-6): NAGVMQNPRHLVRRRGQEARLRCSPMKGHSHVYWYRQLPEEGLKFMVYLQKENIIDESGMPKERFSAEFPKEGPSILRIQQVVRGDSAAYFCASSPSGTGQNSPLHFGNGTRLTVT.